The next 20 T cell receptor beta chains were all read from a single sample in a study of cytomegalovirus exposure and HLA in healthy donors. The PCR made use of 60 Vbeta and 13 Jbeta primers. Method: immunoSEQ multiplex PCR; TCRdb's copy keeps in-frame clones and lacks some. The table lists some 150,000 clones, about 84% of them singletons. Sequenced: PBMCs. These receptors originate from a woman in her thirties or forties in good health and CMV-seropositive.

The CDR3 bases are TGTGCCAGTAGTACCTCAGGGCTTCCCTACGAGCAGTACTTC. Its translation: CASSTSGLPYEQYF. This chain links TRBV19 with TRBJ2-7; perhaps TRBD1 as D (5 bases). Per the germline V gene, CDR1 is LNHDA and CDR2 is SQIVND (reference sequence). This CDR3 has 14 residues. Trimming left V 4 bases short and J 2 bases short, with 12 bases between.

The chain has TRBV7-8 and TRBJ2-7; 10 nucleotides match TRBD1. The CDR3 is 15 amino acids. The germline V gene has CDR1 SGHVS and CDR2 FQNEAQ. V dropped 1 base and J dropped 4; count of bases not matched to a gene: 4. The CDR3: CASSLGQGARYEQYF. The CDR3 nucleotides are TGTGCCAGCAGCTTAGGACAGGGGGCGAGGTACGAGCAGTACTTC. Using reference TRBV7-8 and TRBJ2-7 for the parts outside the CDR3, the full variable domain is GAGVSQSPRYKVAKRGQDVALRCDPISGHVSLFWYQQALGQGPEFLTYFQNEAQLDKSGLPSDRFFAERPEGSVSTLKIQRTQQEDSAVYLCASSLGQGARYEQYFGPGTRLTVT.

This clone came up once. CDR3 loop: CASRATGTTWEYEQYF. Written as DNA, the CDR3 is TGTGCCAGCAGAGCTACCGGGACTACCTGGGAGTACGAGCAGTACTTC. The chain combines TRBV2 with TRBJ2-7; TRBD2 agrees at 7 bases. The CDR3 covers 16 residues. Per the germline V gene, CDR1 is SNHLY and CDR2 is FYNNEI. With V trimmed by 6 bases and J by 4 bases, 15 bases remained unmatched.

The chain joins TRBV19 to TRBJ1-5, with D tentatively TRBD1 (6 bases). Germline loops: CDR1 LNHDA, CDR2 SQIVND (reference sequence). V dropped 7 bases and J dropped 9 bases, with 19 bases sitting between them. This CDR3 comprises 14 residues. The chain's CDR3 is CASIPTGLMGPQHF. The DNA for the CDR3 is TGTGCCAGTATCCCAACAGGGTTGATGGGGCCCCAGCATTTT.

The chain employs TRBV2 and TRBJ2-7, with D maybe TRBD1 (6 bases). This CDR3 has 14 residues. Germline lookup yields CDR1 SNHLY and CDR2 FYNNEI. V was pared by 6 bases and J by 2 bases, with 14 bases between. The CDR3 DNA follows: TGTGCCAGCAGGGGGGCAGGGGCCGCCTACGAGCAGTACTTC. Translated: CASRGAGAAYEQYF.

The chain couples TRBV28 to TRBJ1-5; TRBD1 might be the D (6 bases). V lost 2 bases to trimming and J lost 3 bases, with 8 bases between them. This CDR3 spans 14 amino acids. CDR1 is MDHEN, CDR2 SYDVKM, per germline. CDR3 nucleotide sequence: TGTGCCAGCAGTTTACAGGGGCCCAATCAGCCCCAGCATTTT. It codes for CASSLQGPNQPQHF.

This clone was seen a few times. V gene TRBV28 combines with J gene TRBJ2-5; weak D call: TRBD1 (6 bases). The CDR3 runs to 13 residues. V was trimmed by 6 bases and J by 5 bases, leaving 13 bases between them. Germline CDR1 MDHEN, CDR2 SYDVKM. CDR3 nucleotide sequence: TGTGCCAGCAGAAAAGGGGGTCGCGAGACCCAGTACTTC. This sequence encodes CASRKGGRETQYF.

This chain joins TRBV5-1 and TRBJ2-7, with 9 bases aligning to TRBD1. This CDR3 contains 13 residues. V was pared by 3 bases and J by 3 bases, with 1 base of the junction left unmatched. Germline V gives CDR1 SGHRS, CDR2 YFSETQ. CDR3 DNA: TGCGCCAGCAGCTCGGGACAGGGCTACGAGCAGTACTTC. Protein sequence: CASSSGQGYEQYF. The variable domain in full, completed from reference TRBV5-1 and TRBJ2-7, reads KAGVTQTPRYLIKTRGQQVTLSCSPISGHRSVSWYQQTPGQGLQFLFEYFSETQRNKGNFPGRFSGRQFSNSRSEMNVSTLELGDSALYLCASSSGQGYEQYFGPGTRLTVT.

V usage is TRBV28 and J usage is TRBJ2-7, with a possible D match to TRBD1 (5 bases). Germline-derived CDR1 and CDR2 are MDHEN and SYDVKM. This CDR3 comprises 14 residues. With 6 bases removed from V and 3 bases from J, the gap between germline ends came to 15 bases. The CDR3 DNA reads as TGTGCCAGCAGGGTAGGGATAGGACACTACGAGCAGTACTTC. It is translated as CASRVGIGHYEQYF.

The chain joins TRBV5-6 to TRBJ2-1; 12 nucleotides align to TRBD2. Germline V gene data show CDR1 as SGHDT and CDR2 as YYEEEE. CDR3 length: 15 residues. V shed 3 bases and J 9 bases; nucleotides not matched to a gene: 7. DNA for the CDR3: TGTGCCAGCAGCTCTGGTCTAGCGGGAGGGGTTGAGCAGTTCTTC. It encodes CASSSGLAGGVEQFF.

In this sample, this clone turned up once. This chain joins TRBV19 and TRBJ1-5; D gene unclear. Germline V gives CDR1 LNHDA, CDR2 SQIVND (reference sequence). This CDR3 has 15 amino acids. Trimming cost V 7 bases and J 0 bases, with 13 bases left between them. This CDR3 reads CASTPLLASNQPQHF. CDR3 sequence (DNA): TGTGCCAGTACCCCCCTTTTGGCTAGCAATCAGCCCCAGCATTTT.

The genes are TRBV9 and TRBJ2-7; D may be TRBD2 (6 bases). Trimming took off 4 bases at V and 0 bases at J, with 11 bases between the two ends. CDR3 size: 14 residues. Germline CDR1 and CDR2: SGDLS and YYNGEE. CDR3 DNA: TGTGCCAGCAGCCCCTCGCGGGACTCCTACGAGCAGTACTTC. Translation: CASSPSRDSYEQYF.

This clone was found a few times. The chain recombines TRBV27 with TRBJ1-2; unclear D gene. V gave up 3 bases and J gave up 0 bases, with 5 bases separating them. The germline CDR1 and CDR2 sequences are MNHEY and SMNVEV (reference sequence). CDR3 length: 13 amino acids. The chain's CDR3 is CASSLAANYGYTF. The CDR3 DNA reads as TGTGCCAGCAGTTTGGCAGCTAACTATGGCTACACCTTC.

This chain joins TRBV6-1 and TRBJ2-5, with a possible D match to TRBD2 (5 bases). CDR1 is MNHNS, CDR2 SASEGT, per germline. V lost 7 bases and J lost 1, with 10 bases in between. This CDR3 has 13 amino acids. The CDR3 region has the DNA TGTGCCAGCATCAACGGGATCCAAGAGACCCAGTACTTC. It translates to CASINGIQETQYF.

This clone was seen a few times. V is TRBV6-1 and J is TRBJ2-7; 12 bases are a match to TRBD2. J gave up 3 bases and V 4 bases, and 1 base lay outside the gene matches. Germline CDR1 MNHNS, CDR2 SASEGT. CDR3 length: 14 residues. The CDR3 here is CASSAGLAGYEQYF. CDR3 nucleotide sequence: TGTGCCAGCAGTGCGGGACTAGCGGGCTACGAGCAGTACTTC.

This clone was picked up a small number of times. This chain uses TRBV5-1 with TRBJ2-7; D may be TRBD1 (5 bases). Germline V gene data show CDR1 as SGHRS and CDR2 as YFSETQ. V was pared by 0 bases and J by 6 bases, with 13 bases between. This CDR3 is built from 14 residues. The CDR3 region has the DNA TGCGCCAGCAGCTTGGATTTCAGGGAAGGCGAGCAGTACTTC. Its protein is CASSLDFREGEQYF.

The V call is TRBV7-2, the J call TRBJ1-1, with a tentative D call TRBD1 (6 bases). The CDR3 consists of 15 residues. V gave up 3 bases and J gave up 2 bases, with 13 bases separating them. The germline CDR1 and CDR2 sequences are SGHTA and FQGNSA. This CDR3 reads CASSLGQGLNTEAFF. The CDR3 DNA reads TGTGCCAGCAGCTTGGGTCAGGGGCTTAACACTGAAGCTTTCTTT. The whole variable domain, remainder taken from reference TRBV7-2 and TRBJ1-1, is GAGVSQSPSNKVTEKGKDVELRCDPISGHTALYWYRQSLGQGLEFLIYFQGNSAPDKSGLPSDRFSAERTGGSVSTLTIQRTQQEDSAVYLCASSLGQGLNTEAFFGQGTRLTVV.

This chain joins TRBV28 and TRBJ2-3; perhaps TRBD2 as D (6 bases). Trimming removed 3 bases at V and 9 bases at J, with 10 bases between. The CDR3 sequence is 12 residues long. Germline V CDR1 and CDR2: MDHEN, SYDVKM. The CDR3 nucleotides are TGTGCCAGCAGTTTCCGGGCGGGGACGCAGTATTTT. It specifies CASSFRAGTQYF.

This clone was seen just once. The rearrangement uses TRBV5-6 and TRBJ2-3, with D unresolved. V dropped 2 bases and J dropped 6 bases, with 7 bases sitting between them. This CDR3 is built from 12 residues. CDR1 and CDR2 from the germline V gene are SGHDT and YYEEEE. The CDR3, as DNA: TGTGCCAGCAGCTTTCCCAGGGATACGCAGTATTTT. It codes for CASSFPRDTQYF.

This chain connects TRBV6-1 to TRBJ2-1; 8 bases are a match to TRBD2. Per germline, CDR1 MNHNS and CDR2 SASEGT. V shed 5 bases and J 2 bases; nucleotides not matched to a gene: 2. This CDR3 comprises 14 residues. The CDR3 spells CASSTGGPYNEQFF. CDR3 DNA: TGTGCCAGCAGTACGGGAGGGCCCTACAATGAGCAGTTCTTC.